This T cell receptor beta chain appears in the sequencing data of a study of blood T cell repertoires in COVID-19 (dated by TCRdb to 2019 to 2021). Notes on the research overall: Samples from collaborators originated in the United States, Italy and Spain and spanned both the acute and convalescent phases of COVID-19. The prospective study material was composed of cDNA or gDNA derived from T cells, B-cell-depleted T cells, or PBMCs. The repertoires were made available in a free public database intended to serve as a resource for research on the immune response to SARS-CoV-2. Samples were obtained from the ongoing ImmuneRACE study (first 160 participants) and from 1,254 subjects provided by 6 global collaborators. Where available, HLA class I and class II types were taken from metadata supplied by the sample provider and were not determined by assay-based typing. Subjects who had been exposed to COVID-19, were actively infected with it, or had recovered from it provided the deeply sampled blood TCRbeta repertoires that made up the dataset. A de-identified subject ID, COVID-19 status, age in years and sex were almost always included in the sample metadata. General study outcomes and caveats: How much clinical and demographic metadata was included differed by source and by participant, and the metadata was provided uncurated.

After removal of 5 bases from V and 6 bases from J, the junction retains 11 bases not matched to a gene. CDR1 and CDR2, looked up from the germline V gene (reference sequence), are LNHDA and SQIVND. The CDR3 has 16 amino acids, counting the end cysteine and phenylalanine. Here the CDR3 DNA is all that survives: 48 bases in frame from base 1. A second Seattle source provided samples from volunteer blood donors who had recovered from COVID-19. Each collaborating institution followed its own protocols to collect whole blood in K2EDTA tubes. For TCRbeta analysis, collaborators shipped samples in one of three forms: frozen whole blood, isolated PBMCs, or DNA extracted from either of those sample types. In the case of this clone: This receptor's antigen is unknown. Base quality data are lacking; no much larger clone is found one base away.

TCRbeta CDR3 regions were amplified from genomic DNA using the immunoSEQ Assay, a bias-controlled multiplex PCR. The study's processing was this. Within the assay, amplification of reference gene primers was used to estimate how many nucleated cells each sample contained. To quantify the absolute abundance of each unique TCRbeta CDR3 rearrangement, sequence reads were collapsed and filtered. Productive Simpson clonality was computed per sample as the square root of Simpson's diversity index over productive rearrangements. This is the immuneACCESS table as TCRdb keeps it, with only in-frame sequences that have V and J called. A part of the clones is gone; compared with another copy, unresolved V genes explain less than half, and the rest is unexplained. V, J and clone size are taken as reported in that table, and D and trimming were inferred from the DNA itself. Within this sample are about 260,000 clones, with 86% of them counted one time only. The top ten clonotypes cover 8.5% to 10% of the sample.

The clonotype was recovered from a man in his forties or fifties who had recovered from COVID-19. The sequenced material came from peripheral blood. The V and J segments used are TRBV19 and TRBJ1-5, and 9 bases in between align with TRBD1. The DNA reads TGTGCCAGTAGTCCTTCCCCGGACAGGGGACCTCAGCCCCAGCATTTT. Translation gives CASSPSPDRGPQPQHF.